The 18 T cell receptor beta chains given below trace back to one sample, sequenced in a study of graft-versus-host responses after intestinal transplantation. No antigen is known for these receptors. TCRdb keeps only in-frame clones here, not all; method: immunoSEQ multiplex PCR. The repertoire holds about 100,000 clones, with about 90% as singletons. Sequences were derived from unstimulated CD4+ T cells sorted from spleen or lymph node cells, sampled before transplant. The receptors were sampled from a human donor who was the organ donor for an intestinal transplant.

The chain uses TRBV19 and TRBJ1-1; 12 bases line up with TRBD1. The CDR3 spans 15 residues. The ends lost 6 bases at V and 7 bases at J; junction bases unmatched: 9. CDR1 is LNHDA and CDR2 is SQIVND in the germline V gene (reference sequence). This chain's CDR3 is CASRGPGQGAGEAFF. Written as DNA, the CDR3 is TGTGCCAGTAGGGGCCCGGGACAGGGGGCTGGTGAAGCTTTCTTT.

The V call is TRBV10-3, the J call TRBJ1-1; 10 nucleotides align to TRBD1. CDR1 and CDR2 (germline): ENHRY, SYGVKD. This CDR3 region has 13 residues. Trimming took 6 bases from V and 11 from J; bases not matched to a gene: 9. CDR3 sequence (DNA): TGTGCCATCAGCCCTCCGGGACAGGGGTGGGCTTTCTTT. It translates to CAISPPGQGWAFF.

Here the CDR3 reads CSAAATGNGEKLFF. In nucleotides, the CDR3 is TGCAGCGCCGCAGCGACAGGGAATGGTGAAAAACTGTTTTTT. The gene calls are TRBV29-1 and TRBJ1-4, with 7 bases aligning to TRBD1. Germline lookup yields CDR1 SQVTM and CDR2 ANQGSEA. The CDR3 loop spans 14 amino acids. Losses at the gene ends were 7 bases for V and 7 bases for J; bases not matched to a gene: 12.

The rearrangement uses TRBV18 and TRBJ1-1; D might be TRBD1 (6 bases). The CDR3 has 18 residues. In germline, CDR1 is KGHSH, CDR2 LQKENI. Deletions cut 2 bases from V and 1 base from J, with 20 bases between. The CDR3 coding sequence is TGTGCCAGCTCACCAACCCGAGTGGGACCACAGGGGAACACTGAAGCTTTCTTT. The encoded protein is CASSPTRVGPQGNTEAFF.

The chain employs TRBV7-2 and TRBJ2-1, with 9 bases lining up with TRBD2. V was clipped by 4 bases and J by 2 bases; unmatched bases: 6. The CDR3 totals 16 residues. Germline loops: CDR1 SGHTA, CDR2 FQGNSA. CDR3 sequence (DNA): TGTGCCAGCAGCTCTGGGGGACTAGCCCCCTACAATGAGCAGTTCTTC. As protein: CASSSGGLAPYNEQFF.

The J gene is TRBJ2-1, the V gene TRBV2; 11 bases agree with TRBD2. The V gene's germline CDR1 is SNHLY and CDR2 FYNNEI. This CDR3 has 15 residues. V lost 4 bases and J lost 4; bases outside the gene matches: 3. CDR3 residues: CASSVSGGAYNEQFF. The CDR3, as DNA: TGTGCCAGCAGTGTTAGCGGGGGGGCTTACAATGAGCAGTTCTTC.

The rearrangement uses TRBV6-5 and TRBJ2-3; D may be TRBD1 or TRBD2 (5 bases each). The length of the CDR3 is 14 residues. Germline loops: CDR1 MNHEY, CDR2 SVGAGI. V was shortened by 10 bases and J by 2 bases, with 16 bases between the two germline ends. In DNA, the CDR3 is TGTGCCACCGGAACCGGGACCGTCACAGATACGCAGTATTTT. It is translated as CATGTGTVTDTQYF.

The chain is built from TRBV2 and TRBJ1-1, with no clear D. Germline V gives CDR1 SNHLY, CDR2 FYNNEI. Trimming removed 8 bases from V and 2 bases from J, with 12 bases in between. The CDR3 sequence is 13 residues long. Here the CDR3 DNA reads TGTGCCAGCGGGAGGGAAACTAACACTGAAGCTTTCTTT. Residues: CASGRETNTEAFF.

The chain has TRBV28 and TRBJ2-1, with a tentative D call TRBD1 (5 bases). Trimming removed 6 bases from V and 5 bases from J, with 14 bases in between. Germline V gives CDR1 MDHEN, CDR2 SYDVKM. The CDR3 runs to 14 residues. The CDR3 is CASSQGAFHNEQFF. In DNA form, the CDR3 reads TGTGCCAGCAGCCAAGGGGCTTTTCACAATGAGCAGTTCTTC.

The J gene is TRBJ2-7, the V gene TRBV6-1; D tentatively fits TRBD1 or TRBD2 (5 bases each). The CDR3 is 16 residues long. The V gene's germline CDR1 is MNHNS and CDR2 SASEGT. V lost 4 bases and J lost 2, with 18 bases in between. For the CDR3, the DNA is TGTGCCAGCAGTGTGGTTAGCCCTCCGGGGCCCTACGAGCAGTACTTC. Translation gives CASSVVSPPGPYEQYF.

This rearrangement joins TRBV28 to TRBJ1-2, with 7 bases aligning to TRBD1. After removal of 4 bases from V and 2 bases from J, the junction contained 16 bases not matched to a gene. The CDR3 extends over 18 amino acids. CDR1 and CDR2 from the germline V gene are MDHEN and SYDVKM. CDR3 bases: TGTGCCAGCAGTTCGGAGGATGGGGCAGGGGGACTCAACTATGGCTACACCTTC. It codes for CASSSEDGAGGLNYGYTF.

The chain is built from TRBV27 and TRBJ1-5; D not resolved. V lost 7 bases, J lost 2 bases, and 21 bases lay in between. CDR1 and CDR2 from the germline V gene are MNHEY and SMNVEV (reference sequence). The CDR3 extends over 17 amino acids. CDR3 amino acids: CASTPSPLIVRNQPQHF. CDR3 bases: TGTGCCAGCACACCTTCCCCCCTAATAGTGCGCAATCAGCCCCAGCATTTT.

V is TRBV7-9 and J is TRBJ1-6; possibly TRBD1 for D (5 bases). From germline, CDR1 is SEHNR and CDR2 FQNEAQ (reference sequence). The V and J ends lost 5 bases and 8 bases respectively, with 16 bases between them. This CDR3 spans 15 amino acids. The CDR3 is CASSNTGGTHSPLHF. In DNA, the CDR3 is TGTGCCAGCAGCAACACCGGAGGGACCCATTCACCCCTCCACTTT. The complete variable domain, with remaining parts taken from reference TRBV7-9 and TRBJ1-6, reads DTGVSQNPRHKITKRGQNVTFRCDPISEHNRLYWYRQTLGQGPEFLTYFQNEAQLEKSRLLSDRFSAERPKGSFSTLEIQRTEQGDSAMYLCASSNTGGTHSPLHFGNGTRLTVT.

Written as DNA, the CDR3 is TGTGCCAGCAGTTTAAGGTCGACTAGCGGGTTAGATACGCAGTATTTT. Protein: CASSLRSTSGLDTQYF. This rearrangement joins TRBV27 to TRBJ2-3; 10 bases line up with TRBD2. Per germline, CDR1 MNHEY and CDR2 SMNVEV (reference sequence). The CDR3 runs to 16 residues. V was pared by 2 bases and J by 5 bases, with 7 bases of the junction left unmatched.

This chain links TRBV30 with TRBJ2-6, with D uncertain. Germline assignment: CDR1 GTSNPN and CDR2 SVGIG (reference sequence). CDR3 length: 13 amino acids. With 1 base removed from V and 0 bases from J, the gap between germline ends came to 1 base. CDR3: CAWSGSGANVLTF. CDR3 sequence (DNA): TGTGCCTGGAGTGGCTCTGGGGCCAACGTCCTGACTTTC.

This chain connects TRBV5-1 to TRBJ1-3; D gene uncertain. The CDR3 consists of 13 residues. V lost 4 bases, J lost 0 bases, and 5 bases lay in between. Per germline, CDR1 SGHRS and CDR2 YFSETQ. Written as DNA, the CDR3 is TGCGCCAGCAGCCACAGCTCTGGAAACACCATATATTTT. Protein product: CASSHSSGNTIYF.

This rearrangement joins TRBV18 to TRBJ2-5, with 8 bases identical to TRBD1. The junction had 3 bases not matched to a gene; V was cut back by 3 bases and J by 3 bases. The CDR3 loop spans 14 amino acids. From germline, CDR1 is KGHSH and CDR2 LQKENI. The DNA of the CDR3 is TGTGCCAGCTCACCTCTGACAGGGGAAGAGACCCAGTACTTC. It specifies CASSPLTGEETQYF. Combining the CDR3 with reference TRBV18 and TRBJ2-5 gives the whole variable domain NAGVMQNPRHLVRRRGQEARLRCSPMKGHSHVYWYRQLPEEGLKFMVYLQKENIIDESGMPKERFSAEFPKEGPSILRIQQVVRGDSAAYFCASSPLTGEETQYFGPGTRLLVL.

The V call is TRBV19, the J call TRBJ2-4; TRBD1 or TRBD2 may be the D gene (5 bases each). The CDR3 extends over 19 amino acids. Trimming pared 3 bases from V and 0 bases from J, leaving 21 bases between. CDR1 LNHDA and CDR2 SQIVND come from the germline V gene (reference sequence). Here the CDR3 DNA reads TGTGCCAGTAGTATTGGGAACGCGAGGGGTCCTTTAGCCAAAAACATTCAGTACTTC. Translating it yields CASSIGNARGPLAKNIQYF.